Detailed here is one T cell receptor (beta chain). The antigen remains undetermined. With 5 bases removed from V and 1 base from J, the gap between germline ends came to 17 bases. Germline V gene data show CDR1 as MGHRA and CDR2 as YSYEKL. The CDR3 length is 17 residues. This record belongs to a study of blood T cells in healthy people across ages. Study-wide results and limits: The study lacked donor CMV status, which possibly confounded expanded clonotype changes. Both naive CD4+ cell counts and diversity were greater in long-lived donors than in aged donors.

Next came a second PCR, run for about 7 to 12 cycles, which used a sample-barcoded 5' primer along with a J-beta primer mix. Every individual sample yielded 2.5 million or more paired-end reads (each containing CDR3). Using its own MiXCR run on the 5' RACE reads, TCRdb lists one record per CDR3 protein. Of around 690,000 distinct CDR3 sequences in the sample, approximately 50% are singletons; the top ten hold around 37%. J is TRBJ2-2 and V is TRBV4-1, with D maybe TRBD1 (5 bases). The source of this sequence is a man aged 60-69 years in good health. The sequenced sample consisted of blood. The chain's CDR3 is CASSAEKGPWNTGELFF. CDR3 DNA sequence: TGCGCCAGCAGCGCCGAGAAGGGGCCGTGGAACACCGGGGAGCTGTTTTTT.